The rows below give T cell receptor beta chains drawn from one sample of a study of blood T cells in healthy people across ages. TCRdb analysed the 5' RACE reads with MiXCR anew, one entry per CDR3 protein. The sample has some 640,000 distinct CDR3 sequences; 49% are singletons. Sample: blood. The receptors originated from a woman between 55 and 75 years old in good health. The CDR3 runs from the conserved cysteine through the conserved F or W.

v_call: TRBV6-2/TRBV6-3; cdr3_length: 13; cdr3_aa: CASSYSTGFEQYF
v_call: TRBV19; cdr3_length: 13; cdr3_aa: CASSMAGTTGAFF
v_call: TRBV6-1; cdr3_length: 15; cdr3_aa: CASSETFAGDYGYTF
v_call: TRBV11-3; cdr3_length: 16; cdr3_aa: CASSLLSGAGYNEQFF
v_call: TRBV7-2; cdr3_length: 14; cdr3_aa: CASSSVTTNYGYTF
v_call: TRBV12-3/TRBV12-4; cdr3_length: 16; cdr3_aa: CASSRDGLAPTYEQYF
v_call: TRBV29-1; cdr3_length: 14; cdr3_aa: CSVTGLAGVDEQYF
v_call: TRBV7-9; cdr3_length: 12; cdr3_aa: CASSLGRCEQFF
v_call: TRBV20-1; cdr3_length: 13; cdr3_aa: CSAPSGAQETQYF
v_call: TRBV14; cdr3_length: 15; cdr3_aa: CASSQVPAAYNEQYF
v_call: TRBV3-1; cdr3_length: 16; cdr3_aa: CASSVTGEAGANVLTF
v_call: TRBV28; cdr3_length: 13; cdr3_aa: CASSRPGGPEQFF
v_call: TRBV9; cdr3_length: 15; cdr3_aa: CASSVGPVEDNEQYF
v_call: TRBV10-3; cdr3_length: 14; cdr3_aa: CAISERSGEETQYF
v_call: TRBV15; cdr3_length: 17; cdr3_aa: CATRSDLSGNPTDTQYF
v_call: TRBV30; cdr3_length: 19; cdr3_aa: CAWSRWGAATSGKGYEQYF
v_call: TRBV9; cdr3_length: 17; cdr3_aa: CASSHGRGAGNTGELFF
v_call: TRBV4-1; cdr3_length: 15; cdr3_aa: CASSPGQGASYEQYF
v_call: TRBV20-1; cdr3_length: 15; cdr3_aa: CSARFGGTGFAEQYF
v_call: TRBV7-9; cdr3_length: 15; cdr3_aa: CASSLVLGENEKLFF
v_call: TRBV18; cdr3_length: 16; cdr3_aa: CASSPTGGNLYTEAFF
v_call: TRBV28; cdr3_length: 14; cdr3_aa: CASHKAGGHNEQFF
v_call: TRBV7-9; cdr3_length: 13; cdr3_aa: CASSFVVNTEAFF
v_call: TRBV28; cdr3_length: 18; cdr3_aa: CASSRFSLGQGTVGTQYF
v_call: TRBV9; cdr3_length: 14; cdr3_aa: CASSVADENSPLHF
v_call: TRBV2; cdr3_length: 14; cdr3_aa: CASKITGQSYEQYF
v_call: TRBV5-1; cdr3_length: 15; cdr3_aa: CASWHGQGFTDMQYF
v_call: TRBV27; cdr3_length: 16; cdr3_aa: CASSYPVTGGGTEAFF
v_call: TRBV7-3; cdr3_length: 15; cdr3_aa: CASSLSGQNIYEQYF
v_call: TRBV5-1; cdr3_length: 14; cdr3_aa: CASSRKAGQETQYF
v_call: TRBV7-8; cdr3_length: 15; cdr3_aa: CASSMGSSGGYEQYF
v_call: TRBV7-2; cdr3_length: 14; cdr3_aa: CASNSGQIEETQYF
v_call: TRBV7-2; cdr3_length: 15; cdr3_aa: CANSLGPVSYNEQFF
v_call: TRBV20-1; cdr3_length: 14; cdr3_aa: CSARVRTGNTEAFF
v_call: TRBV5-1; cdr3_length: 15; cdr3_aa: CASSTQTGSYNEQFF
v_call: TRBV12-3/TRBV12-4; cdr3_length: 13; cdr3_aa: CASSLQGVYGYTF
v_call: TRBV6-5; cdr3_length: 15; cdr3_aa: CASRGLAGLSETQYF
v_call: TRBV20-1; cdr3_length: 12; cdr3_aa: CSAFDRGTEAFF
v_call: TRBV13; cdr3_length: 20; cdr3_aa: CASSLPQDISSDRGDYGYTF
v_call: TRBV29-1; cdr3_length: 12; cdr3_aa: CSAAAGEVEQFF
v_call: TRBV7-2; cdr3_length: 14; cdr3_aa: CASSLEGSLYEQYF
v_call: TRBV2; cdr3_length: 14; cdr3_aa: CASSAWVSYNEQFF
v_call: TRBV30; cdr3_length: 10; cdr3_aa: CAWGGREAFF
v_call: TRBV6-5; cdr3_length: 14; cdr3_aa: CASSLQVSGNTIYF
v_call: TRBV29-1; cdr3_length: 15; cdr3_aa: CSVRLAGGSYNEQFF
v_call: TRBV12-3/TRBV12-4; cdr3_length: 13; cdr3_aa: CASGKGDGNEQFF
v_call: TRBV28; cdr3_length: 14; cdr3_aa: CASSLEITDNEQFF
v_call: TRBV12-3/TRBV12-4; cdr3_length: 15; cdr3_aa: CASSLAREGTDTQYF
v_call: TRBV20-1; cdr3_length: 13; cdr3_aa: CSANSGGQGEQYF
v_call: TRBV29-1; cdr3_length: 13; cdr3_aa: CSVEVWSSPGQYF
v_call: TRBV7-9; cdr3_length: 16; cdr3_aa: CASSLPSDSYYEKLFF
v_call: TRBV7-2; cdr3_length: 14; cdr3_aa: CTSSLGGGSYEQYF
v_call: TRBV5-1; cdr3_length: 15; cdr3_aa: CASSFTRDWGSEAFF
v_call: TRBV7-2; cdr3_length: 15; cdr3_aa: CASSFSRGGAETQYF